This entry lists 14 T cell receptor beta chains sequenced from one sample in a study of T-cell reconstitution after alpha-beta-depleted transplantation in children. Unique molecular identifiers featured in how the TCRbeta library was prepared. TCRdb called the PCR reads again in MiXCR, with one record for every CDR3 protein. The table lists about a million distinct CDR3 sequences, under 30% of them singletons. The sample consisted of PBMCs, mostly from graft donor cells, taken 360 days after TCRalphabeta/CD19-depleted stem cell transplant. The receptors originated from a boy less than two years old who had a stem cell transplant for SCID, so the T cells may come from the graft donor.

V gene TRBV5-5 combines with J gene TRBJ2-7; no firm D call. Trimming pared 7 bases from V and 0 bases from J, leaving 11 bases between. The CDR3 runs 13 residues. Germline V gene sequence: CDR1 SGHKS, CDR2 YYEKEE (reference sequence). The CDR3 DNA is TGTGCCAGCCGCCAGGCGTTCTCCTACGAGCAGTACTTC. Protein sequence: CASRQAFSYEQYF.

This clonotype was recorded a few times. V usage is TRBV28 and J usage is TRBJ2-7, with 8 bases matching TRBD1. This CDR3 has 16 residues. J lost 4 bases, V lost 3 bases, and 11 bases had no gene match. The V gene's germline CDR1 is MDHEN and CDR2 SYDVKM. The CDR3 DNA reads TGTGCCAGCAGTTTCTCTGGACAGGGTGGAGGTTACGAGCAGTACTTC. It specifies CASSFSGQGGGYEQYF. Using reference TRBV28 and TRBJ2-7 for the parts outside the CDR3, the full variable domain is DVKVTQSSRYLVKRTGEKVFLECVQDMDHENMFWYRQDPGLGLRLIYFSYDVKMKEKGDIPEGYSVSREKKERFSLILESASTNQTSMYLCASSFSGQGGGYEQYFGPGTRLTVT.

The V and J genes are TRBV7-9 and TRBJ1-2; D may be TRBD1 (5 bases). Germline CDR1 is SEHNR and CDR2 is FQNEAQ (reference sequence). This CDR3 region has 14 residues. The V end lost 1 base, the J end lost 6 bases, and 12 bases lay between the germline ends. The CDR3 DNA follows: TGTGCCAGCAGCTTAGTTTTCGGGGGGAATGGCTACACCTTC. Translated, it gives CASSLVFGGNGYTF.

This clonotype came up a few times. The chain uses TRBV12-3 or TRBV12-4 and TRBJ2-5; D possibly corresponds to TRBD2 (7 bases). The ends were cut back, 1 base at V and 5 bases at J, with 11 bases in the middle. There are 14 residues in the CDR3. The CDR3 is CASSLVAGAETQYF. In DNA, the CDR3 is TGTGCCAGCAGTTTAGTGGCGGGGGCGGAGACCCAGTACTTC.

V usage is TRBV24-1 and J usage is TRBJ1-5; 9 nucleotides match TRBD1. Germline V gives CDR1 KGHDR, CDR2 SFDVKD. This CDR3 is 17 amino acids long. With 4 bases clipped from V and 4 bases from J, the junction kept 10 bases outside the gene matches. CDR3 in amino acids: CATSDSPGTGWNQPQHF. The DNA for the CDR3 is TGTGCCACCAGTGACTCTCCCGGGACAGGGTGGAATCAGCCCCAGCATTTT.

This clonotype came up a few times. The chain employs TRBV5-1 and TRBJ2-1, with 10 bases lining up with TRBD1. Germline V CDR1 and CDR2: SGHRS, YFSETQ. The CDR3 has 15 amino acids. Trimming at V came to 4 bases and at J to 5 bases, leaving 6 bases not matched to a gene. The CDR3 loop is CASSRGTGVNNEQFF. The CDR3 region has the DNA TGCGCCAGCAGCCGGGGGACAGGGGTTAACAATGAGCAGTTCTTC.

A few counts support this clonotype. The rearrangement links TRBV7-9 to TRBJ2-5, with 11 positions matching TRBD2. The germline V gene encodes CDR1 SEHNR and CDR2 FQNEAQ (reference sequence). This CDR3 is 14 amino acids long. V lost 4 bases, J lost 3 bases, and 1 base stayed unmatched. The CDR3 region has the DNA TGTGCCAGCAGCTCGGGACTAGCGGAAGAGACCCAGTACTTC. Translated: CASSSGLAEETQYF.

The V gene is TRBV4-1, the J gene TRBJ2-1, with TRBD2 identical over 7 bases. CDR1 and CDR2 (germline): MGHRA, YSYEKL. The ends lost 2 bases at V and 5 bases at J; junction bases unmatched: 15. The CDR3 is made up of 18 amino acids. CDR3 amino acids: CASSQRALGAGVDNEQFF. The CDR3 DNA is TGCGCCAGCAGCCAAAGGGCTTTAGGGGCGGGGGTTGACAATGAGCAGTTCTTC.

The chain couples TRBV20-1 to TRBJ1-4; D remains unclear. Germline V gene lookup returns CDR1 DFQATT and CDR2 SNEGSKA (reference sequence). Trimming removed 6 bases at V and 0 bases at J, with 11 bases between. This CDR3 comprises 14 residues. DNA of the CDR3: TGCAGTGCGCCCCGAAGAACAACTAATGAAAAACTGTTTTTT. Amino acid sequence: CSAPRRTTNEKLFF.

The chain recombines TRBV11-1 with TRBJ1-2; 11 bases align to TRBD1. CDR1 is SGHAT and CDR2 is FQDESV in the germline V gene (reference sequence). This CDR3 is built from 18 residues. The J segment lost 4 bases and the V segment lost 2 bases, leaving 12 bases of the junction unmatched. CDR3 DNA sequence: TGTGCCAGCAGCTTACGACGGTGCCAGGGACAGGGGGGCTATGGCTACACCTTC. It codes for CASSLRRCQGQGGYGYTF.

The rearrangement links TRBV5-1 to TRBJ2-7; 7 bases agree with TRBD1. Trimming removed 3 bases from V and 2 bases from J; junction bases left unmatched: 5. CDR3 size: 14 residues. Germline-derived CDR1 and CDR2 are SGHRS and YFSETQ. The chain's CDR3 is CASSYIGTAYEQYF. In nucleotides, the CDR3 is TGCGCCAGCAGCTATATCGGGACAGCCTACGAGCAGTACTTC.

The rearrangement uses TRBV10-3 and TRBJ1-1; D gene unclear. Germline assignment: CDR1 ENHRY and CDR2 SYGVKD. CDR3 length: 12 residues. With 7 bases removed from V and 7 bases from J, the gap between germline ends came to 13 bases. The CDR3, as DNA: TGTGCCATCACCGAGAGGGAGGGTGAAGCTTTCTTT. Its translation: CAITEREGEAFF.

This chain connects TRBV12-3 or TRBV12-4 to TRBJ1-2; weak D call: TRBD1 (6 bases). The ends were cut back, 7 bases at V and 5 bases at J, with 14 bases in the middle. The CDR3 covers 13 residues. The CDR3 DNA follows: TGTGCCAGCACCATCGGACAGATATATGGCTACACCTTC. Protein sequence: CASTIGQIYGYTF.

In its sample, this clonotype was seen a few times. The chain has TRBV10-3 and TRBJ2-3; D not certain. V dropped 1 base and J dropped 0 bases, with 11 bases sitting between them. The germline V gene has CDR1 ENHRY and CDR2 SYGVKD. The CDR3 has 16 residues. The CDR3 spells CAISELGGSSTDTQYF. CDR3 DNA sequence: TGTGCCATCAGTGAGTTAGGCGGATCTAGCACAGATACGCAGTATTTT.